This T cell receptor (beta chain) was recovered during a study of T cell responses to AZD1222 COVID-19 vaccine. As for the study in general: Timing groups of about 4 and about 12 weeks for second doses were pooled.

The table came from immunoSEQ multiplex PCR; TCRdb's copy has only in-frame clones and leaves some out. The sample includes around 58,000 clones, 80% to 90% of them seen just once. The V gene's germline CDR1 is SGHNT and CDR2 YENEEA. This CDR3 contains 15 residues. Trimming took 3 bases from V and 3 from J, leaving 14 bases between them. The V call is TRBV11-3, the J call TRBJ2-5, with D perhaps being TRBD1 or TRBD2 (6 bases each). The source is an adult in good health. This specimen consisted of peripheral blood, obtained on day 0 of AZD1222 vaccination. The CDR3 loop is CASSFGGLGEETQYF. The CDR3 region has the DNA TGTGCCAGCAGCTTTGGGGGGCTCGGGGAAGAGACCCAGTACTTC.